Shown below are 28 T cell receptor beta chains from a single sample sequenced in a study of CD8 T cells in Susac syndrome. With random hexamers, roughly 0.45 to 1 ug RNA was reverse transcribed. In TCRdb, the immunoSEQ multiplex PCR reads were re-called with MiXCR into one record per CDR3 protein. This table holds about 100,000 distinct CDR3 sequences, 95% found once. Sequencing used CD8+ T cells from PBMCs. The receptors were gathered from a human donor with Susac syndrome.

The genes are TRBV29-1 and TRBJ1-1; the D is unclear. CDR1 and CDR2 (germline): SQVTM, ANQGSEA. There are 14 residues in the CDR3. V lost 3 bases to trimming and J lost 3 bases, with 14 bases between them. Here the CDR3 reads CSVDLGRWDTEAFF. CDR3 DNA: TGCAGCGTTGATTTAGGCAGGTGGGACACTGAAGCTTTCTTT. The full variable domain, its missing parts supplied by reference TRBV29-1 and TRBJ1-1, is SAVISQKPSRDICQRGTSLTIQCQVDSQVTMMFWYRQQPGQSLTLIATANQGSEATYESGFVIDKFPISRPNLTFSTLTVSNMSPEDSSIYLCSVDLGRWDTEAFFGQGTRLTVV.

The chain is built from TRBV4-2 and TRBJ2-1; D ambiguous. Trimming removed 1 base from V and 8 bases from J, with 12 bases in between. CDR3 size: 14 residues. Germline CDR1 and CDR2: LGHNA and YNFKEQ. The DNA for the CDR3 is TGTGCCAGCAGCCAAGTCTCGAGCGTTGATGAGCAGTTCTTC. It is translated as CASSQVSSVDEQFF.

This chain joins TRBV20-1 and TRBJ1-2; 9 nucleotides agree with TRBD1. This CDR3 is 13 amino acids long. Looked up from germline, CDR1 is DFQATT and CDR2 is SNEGSKA (reference sequence). The V gene end was trimmed by 4 bases and the J gene end by 6 bases; junction bases not matched to a gene: 6. CDR3 in amino acids: CSATATGGHGYTF. In nucleotides, the CDR3 is TGCAGTGCTACGGCTACAGGGGGCCATGGCTACACCTTC.

This chain connects TRBV20-1 to TRBJ2-7, with D hard to call. Germline assignment: CDR1 DFQATT and CDR2 SNEGSKA (reference sequence). The CDR3 totals 12 residues. The V end lost 0 bases, the J end lost 3 bases, and 6 bases lay between the germline ends. CDR3 sequence (DNA): TGCAGTGCTAGAGAGATGGGCTACGAGCAGTACTTC. The encoded protein is CSAREMGYEQYF.

V is TRBV6-1 and J is TRBJ2-7; tentative D call: TRBD1 (6 bases). Germline loops: CDR1 MNHNS, CDR2 SASEGT. The CDR3 is 15 residues long. V was clipped by 0 bases and J by 1 base, with 10 bases between them. CDR3 amino acids: CASSEAPGQSYEQYF. The CDR3 DNA is TGTGCCAGCAGTGAAGCACCAGGACAGTCCTACGAGCAGTACTTC.

This sequence joins TRBV7-9 and TRBJ2-3, with 7 bases matching TRBD2. CDR1 and CDR2 (germline): SEHNR, FQNEAQ (reference sequence). The CDR3 has 14 amino acids. The trim removed 6 bases at V and 4 bases at J, leaving 7 bases unmatched. The CDR3 DNA sequence: TGTGCCAGCAGGGCGGCGGGAGTGGCAGATACGCAGTATTTT. Translating it yields CASRAAGVADTQYF.

V is TRBV12-3 or TRBV12-4 and J is TRBJ2-1; 8 bases fit TRBD2. This CDR3 has 15 amino acids. With V trimmed by 7 bases and J by 4 bases, 9 bases remained unmatched. CDR3 region: CASTPRAGGYNEQFF. The CDR3 bases are TGTGCCAGCACCCCTCGGGCGGGGGGTTACAATGAGCAGTTCTTC.

J is TRBJ2-3 and V is TRBV5-1; no clear D gene. With 2 bases removed from V and 2 bases from J, the gap between germline ends came to 9 bases. Germline V gene lookup returns CDR1 SGHRS and CDR2 YFSETQ. CDR3 length: 14 residues. DNA of the CDR3: TGCGCCAGCAGCTTTGTGGGATCCACAGATACGCAGTATTTT. As protein: CASSFVGSTDTQYF.

V gene TRBV6-5 combines with J gene TRBJ2-7; 9 bases align to TRBD1. CDR3 size: 15 residues. CDR1 and CDR2 from the germline V gene are MNHEY and SVGAGI. The V gene end was trimmed by 3 bases and the J gene end by 6 bases; junction bases not matched to a gene: 9. The CDR3 is CASSYSRGQGSEQYF. Written as DNA, the CDR3 is TGTGCCAGCAGTTATTCCCGCGGACAGGGGAGCGAGCAGTACTTC.

The chain is built from TRBV15 and TRBJ2-2, with D perhaps matching TRBD2 (6 bases). Germline V gives CDR1 LNHNV, CDR2 YYDKDF (reference sequence). The CDR3 sequence is 14 residues long. V was clipped by 4 bases and J by 3 bases, with 9 bases between them. This chain's CDR3 is CATSTWGDTGELFF. The CDR3 DNA sequence: TGTGCCACCAGCACCTGGGGGGACACCGGGGAGCTGTTTTTT.

The rearrangement uses TRBV27 and TRBJ2-2; TRBD1 aligns across 8 bases. Germline CDR1 is MNHEY and CDR2 is SMNVEV (reference sequence). J lost 6 bases, V lost 3 bases, and 9 bases had no gene match. This CDR3 is built from 16 residues. The chain's CDR3 is CASSLTGDLVAGELFF. In DNA, the CDR3 is TGTGCCAGCAGTTTGACAGGGGATTTGGTAGCCGGGGAGCTGTTTTTT.

The genes are TRBV15 and TRBJ1-2; a possible D gene is TRBD1 (6 bases). This CDR3 has 15 amino acids. Trimming stripped 0 bases from V and 2 bases from J, with 10 bases between. Looked up from germline, CDR1 is LNHNV and CDR2 is YYDKDF (reference sequence). The CDR3 here is CATSREDRWNYGYTF. As DNA, the CDR3 is TGTGCCACCAGCAGAGAAGACAGGTGGAACTATGGCTACACCTTC.

This chain uses TRBV7-9 with TRBJ1-1, with TRBD1 matching 7 bases. V lost 4 bases to trimming and J lost 10 bases; unmatched junction nucleotides: 6. Germline CDR1 and CDR2: SEHNR and FQNEAQ (reference sequence). This CDR3 region has 12 residues. The CDR3 spells CASSSPGGVAFF. In nucleotides, the CDR3 is TGTGCCAGCAGCTCCCCAGGGGGAGTAGCTTTCTTT.

This clonotype was recorded only once. The chain joins TRBV4-1 to TRBJ2-7, with D perhaps being TRBD1 or TRBD2 (6 bases each). This CDR3 has 13 residues. In germline, CDR1 is MGHRA, CDR2 YSYEKL. Trimming pared 1 base from V and 5 bases from J, leaving 9 bases between. The CDR3 reads CASSQGRGDEQYF. The CDR3 nucleotides are TGCGCCAGCAGCCAAGGAAGGGGGGACGAGCAGTACTTC.

This rearrangement joins TRBV11-2 to TRBJ2-3; D is perhaps TRBD2 (5 bases). V was cut by 6 bases and J by 3 bases, with 19 bases left in between. CDR3 length: 16 amino acids. Per germline, CDR1 SGHAT and CDR2 FQNNGV. CDR3 sequence reads: CASSPVGLAGTDTQYF. For the CDR3, the DNA is TGTGCCAGCAGTCCCGTAGGGCTAGCCGGAACAGATACGCAGTATTTT.

The chain is built from TRBV24-1 and TRBJ1-2; D uncertain. This CDR3 spans 14 amino acids. Germline V lookup: CDR1 KGHDR, CDR2 SFDVKD. V was pared by 3 bases and J by 6 bases, with 13 bases between. CDR3 DNA: TGTGCCACCAGTGATAGCGGACGGCGGAATGGCTACACCTTC. Translated, it gives CATSDSGRRNGYTF.

V gene TRBV18 combines with J gene TRBJ1-4; D remains ambiguous. Looked up from germline, CDR1 is KGHSH and CDR2 is LQKENI. There are 13 residues in the CDR3. Trimming took 5 bases from V and 3 from J, leaving 7 bases between them. CDR3 region: CASSSVSNEKLFF. DNA of the CDR3: TGTGCCAGCTCATCAGTTTCTAATGAAAAACTGTTTTTT.

On this clonotype itself: An end of the junction does not agree with germline; a read error may underlie this. The V and J genes are TRBV2 and TRBJ1-4, with D unresolved. The V gene's germline CDR1 is SNHLY and CDR2 FYNNEI. This CDR3 spans 12 amino acids. CDR3: CASIGSSEKLLF. The DNA of the CDR3 is TGTGCCAGCATTGGCAGCTCTGAAAAACTGCTTTTT.

The V call is TRBV4-1, the J call TRBJ2-2; D assignment may be TRBD1 or TRBD2 (6 bases each). The CDR3 runs 16 residues. Between the trimmed V and J ends, which lost 1 base and 5 bases, there was a span of 14 bases. Germline assignment: CDR1 MGHRA and CDR2 YSYEKL. CDR3 sequence: CASSQVSGGLTGELFF. The CDR3 region has the DNA TGCGCCAGCAGCCAAGTATCCGGGGGCTTGACCGGGGAGCTGTTTTTT.

This clonotype was observed once. CDR3 loop: CSVEASWGASANIQYF. Written as DNA, the CDR3 is TGCAGCGTTGAAGCCTCATGGGGGGCAAGTGCGAACATTCAGTACTTC. This chain connects TRBV29-1 to TRBJ2-4, with D perhaps being TRBD1 or TRBD2 (6 bases each). The length of the CDR3 is 16 residues. The V end lost 1 base, the J end lost 7 bases, and 20 bases lay between the germline ends. CDR1 and CDR2 (germline): SQVTM, ANQGSEA.

The gene calls are TRBV20-1 and TRBJ2-5; 9 nucleotides match TRBD1. CDR3 size: 14 residues. The germline V gene encodes CDR1 DFQATT and CDR2 SNEGSKA (reference sequence). The J segment lost 4 bases and the V segment lost 7 bases, leaving 10 bases of the junction unmatched. DNA for the CDR3: TGCAGTGTGTTCCGGGACAGGGTCCGAGAGACCCAGTACTTC. Its protein product is CSVFRDRVRETQYF.

This CDR3 reads CASSLRTQETQYF. Written as DNA, the CDR3 is TGCGCCAGCAGCTTGCGAACCCAAGAGACCCAGTACTTC. The chain joins TRBV5-1 to TRBJ2-5; D gene unclear. The germline V gene encodes CDR1 SGHRS and CDR2 YFSETQ. The CDR3 is 13 amino acids. Trimming pared 1 base from V and 1 base from J, leaving 5 bases between.

V usage is TRBV24-1 and J usage is TRBJ2-1; the D gene is possibly TRBD2 (5 bases). CDR3 length: 14 amino acids. CDR1 and CDR2 from the germline V gene are KGHDR and SFDVKD. Trimming took 5 bases from V and 12 from J, leaving 19 bases between them. The CDR3: CATSAGEPPFWQFF. The DNA of the CDR3 is TGTGCCACCAGTGCCGGGGAGCCCCCCTTTTGGCAGTTCTTC.

The gene calls are TRBV4-1 and TRBJ2-7, with 10 bases identical to TRBD2. V gave up 4 bases and J gave up 1 base; unmatched junction bases: 4. CDR3 length equals 15 residues. From germline, CDR1 is MGHRA and CDR2 YSYEKL. CDR3 in DNA: TGCGCCAGCAGCCCCCTGACTAGCGGGTCCTACGAGCAGTACTTC. Its protein product is CASSPLTSGSYEQYF.

This rearrangement joins TRBV29-1 to TRBJ2-7; perhaps D is TRBD1 or TRBD2 (5 bases each). With 1 base removed from V and 0 bases from J, the gap between germline ends came to 16 bases. The CDR3 length is 16 residues. Germline assignment: CDR1 SQVTM and CDR2 ANQGSEA. The CDR3 DNA reads as TGCAGCGTTGAAGGGGGAGTAGCAGGGAGCTCCTACGAGCAGTACTTC. Translating gives CSVEGGVAGSSYEQYF.

The V and J genes are TRBV5-1 and TRBJ2-5, with 9 bases aligning to TRBD1. The trim removed 3 bases at V and 1 base at J, leaving 4 bases unmatched. The V gene's germline CDR1 is SGHRS and CDR2 YFSETQ. This CDR3 contains 15 residues. CDR3 bases: TGCGCCAGCAGCTGGACAGGGGACGTCCAAGAGACCCAGTACTTC. Its protein product is CASSWTGDVQETQYF.

This chain connects TRBV9 to TRBJ2-5, with 7 bases matching TRBD2. Germline V lookup: CDR1 SGDLS, CDR2 YYNGEE. CDR3 length equals 15 residues. The ends lost 7 bases at V and 4 bases at J; junction bases unmatched: 13. The CDR3 DNA follows: TGTGCCAGCTGCGGCGGCCGGGACTACACAGAGACCCAGTACTTC. This codes for CASCGGRDYTETQYF. Combining the CDR3 with reference TRBV9 and TRBJ2-5 gives the whole variable domain DSGVTQTPKHLITATGQRVTLRCSPRSGDLSVYWYQQSLDQGLQFLIQYYNGEERAKGNILERFSAQQFPDLHSELNLSSLELGDSALYFCASCGGRDYTETQYFGPGTRLLVL.

V gene TRBV15 combines with J gene TRBJ1-5, with a possible D match to TRBD1 (5 bases). Germline CDR1 and CDR2: LNHNV and YYDKDF (reference sequence). The V end was cut by 0 bases, the J end by 0 bases, with 9 bases between. The CDR3 sequence is 16 residues long. The CDR3 DNA is TGTGCCACCAGCAGAGATATTGGGGGTAGCAATCAGCCCCAGCATTTT. It encodes CATSRDIGGSNQPQHF.